A single sample gave rise to the 20 T cell receptor beta chains below, sequenced in a study of response to subunit inactivated influenza vaccine. In TCRdb, the RT-PCR reads were re-called with MiXCR into one record per CDR3 protein. In the table there are 800,000 or so distinct CDR3 sequences, approximately 22% of which are singletons. Here the sequenced sample was PBMCs from blood, taken 5 days after vaccination. The source of these receptors is a man aged 45-65 years who received an inactivated influenza vaccine.

The rearrangement joins TRBV6-2 or TRBV6-3 to TRBJ1-1; tentative D call: TRBD1 (5 bases). Trimming shortened V by 6 bases and J by 0 bases, and 14 bases separated the two germline ends. This CDR3 has 15 residues. Germline V gene lookup returns CDR1 MNHEY and CDR2 SVGEGT. CDR3 DNA sequence: TGTGCCAGCAGGGGGGGAGGCACTATGAACACTGAAGCTTTCTTT. This sequence encodes CASRGGGTMNTEAFF.

The chain recombines TRBV7-2 with TRBJ2-1; D not certain. CDR1 is SGHTA, CDR2 FQGNSA, per germline. CDR3 size: 14 residues. Trimming took 4 bases from V and 10 from J, leaving 17 bases between them. CDR3 protein: CASSSSGAFGEQFF. For the CDR3, the DNA is TGTGCCAGCAGCTCATCCGGAGCTTTTGGCGAGCAGTTCTTC.

A note on this clonotype: Germline is not matched at one junction end, which may reflect a read error. This chain links TRBV20-1 with TRBJ2-3; 9 positions agree with TRBD1. CDR1 DFQATT and CDR2 SNEGSKA come from the germline V gene (reference sequence). This CDR3 is built from 15 residues. CDR3 DNA: TGCAGTGCCCAACCTTCACAGGGGGCCTGGGATAAGCAGTATTTT. This encodes CSAQPSQGAWDKQYF.

This clonotype has just a few counts. This chain connects TRBV2 to TRBJ1-5; D may be TRBD1 (6 bases). Germline V gene sequence: CDR1 SNHLY, CDR2 FYNNEI. V was trimmed by 7 bases and J by 0 bases, leaving 13 bases between them. The CDR3 is 15 amino acids. CDR3 residues: CASKGGTHSNQPQHF. CDR3 coding DNA: TGTGCCAGCAAGGGGGGAACGCATAGCAATCAGCCCCAGCATTTT.

The CDR3 loop reads CSARSAPGLAAYF. The CDR3 region has the DNA TGCAGTGCTAGATCCGCCCCGGGCCTGGCCGCGTATTTT. This chain joins TRBV20-1 and TRBJ2-3; D not certain. CDR1 DFQATT and CDR2 SNEGSKA come from the germline V gene (reference sequence). The CDR3 is 13 residues long. The V gene lost 2 bases and the J gene lost 14 bases, with 20 bases spanning the gap.

This rearrangement joins TRBV7-9 to TRBJ2-3; 11 bases match TRBD2. There are 16 residues in the CDR3. Germline trimming cut 6 bases from V and 4 bases from J; bases unmatched to any gene: 9. The germline gives CDR1 SEHNR, CDR2 FQNEAQ (reference sequence). This chain's CDR3 is CASSSIAGGASDTQYF. The DNA of the CDR3 is TGTGCCAGCAGTTCTATAGCGGGAGGGGCCTCAGATACGCAGTATTTT. The whole variable domain, remainder taken from reference TRBV7-9 and TRBJ2-3, is DTGVSQNPRHKITKRGQNVTFRCDPISEHNRLYWYRQTLGQGPEFLTYFQNEAQLEKSRLLSDRFSAERPKGSFSTLEIQRTEQGDSAMYLCASSSIAGGASDTQYFGPGTRLTVL.

This clonotype was detected only a few times. The J gene is TRBJ1-1, the V gene TRBV24-1; possible D gene TRBD1, 6 bases. This CDR3 has 15 amino acids. The germline gives CDR1 KGHDR, CDR2 SFDVKD. The ends were cut back, 4 bases at V and 2 bases at J, with 13 bases in the middle. The CDR3 DNA reads as TGTGCCACCAGTGACCCCAAACAGGGTAACACTGAAGCTTTCTTT. It yields the protein CATSDPKQGNTEAFF.

V gene TRBV6-2 or TRBV6-3 combines with J gene TRBJ2-2; a possible D gene is TRBD2 (5 bases). CDR3 length equals 15 residues. Trimming pared 5 bases from V and 0 bases from J, leaving 10 bases between. Germline lookup yields CDR1 MNHEY and CDR2 SVGEGT. The CDR3 here is CASSRRPTNTGELFF. Here the CDR3 DNA reads TGTGCCAGCAGTCGGAGGCCCACGAACACCGGGGAGCTGTTTTTT.

This clonotype was observed a handful of times. The V and J genes are TRBV10-3 and TRBJ2-5; D not resolved. Germline V gene data show CDR1 as ENHRY and CDR2 as SYGVKD. The CDR3 has 15 residues. Trimming removed 0 bases at V and 5 bases at J, with 13 bases between. DNA for the CDR3: TGTGCCATCAGTGAGTCTTTAGTGCGGCGGGAGACCCAGTACTTC. It specifies CAISESLVRRETQYF.

In its sample, this clonotype was seen a few times. J is TRBJ1-1 and V is TRBV12-3 or TRBV12-4; TRBD1 agrees at 7 bases. The CDR3 covers 15 residues. V gave up 6 bases and J gave up 4 bases; unmatched junction bases: 11. The CDR3 protein is CASRPSQGGGTEAFF. The DNA of the CDR3 is TGTGCCAGCAGGCCCTCCCAGGGGGGTGGCACTGAAGCTTTCTTT.

The sample holds a few counts of this clonotype. The rearrangement joins TRBV10-3 to TRBJ1-5; D is perhaps TRBD1 (5 bases). The CDR3 has 14 residues. CDR1 is ENHRY, CDR2 SYGVKD, per germline. Trimming shortened V by 4 bases and J by 5 bases, and 12 bases separated the two germline ends. CDR3 bases: TGTGCCATCAGTGTGGGGCAGCCCGATCAGCCCCAGCATTTT. This translates into CAISVGQPDQPQHF.

This clonotype appeared a few times. The chain combines TRBV6-6 with TRBJ2-7; D is unclear. Looked up from germline, CDR1 is MNHNY and CDR2 is SVGAGI (reference sequence). The ends were cut back, 5 bases at V and 13 bases at J, with 15 bases in the middle. The CDR3 totals 11 residues. CDR3 in DNA: TGTGCCAGCAGTGATCCCTTGGGCCATTACTTC. This encodes CASSDPLGHYF.

This clonotype was detected only a few times. At one end the junction does not follow the germline gene, possibly because of a read error. The V gene is TRBV6-5, the J gene TRBJ1-1, with unresolved D. The length of the CDR3 is 16 residues. The germline gives CDR1 MNHEY, CDR2 SVGAGI. As DNA, the CDR3 is TGTGCCAGCAGCTACTACCGGGTTACCCGTAACACTGAAGCTTTCTTT. Translated, it gives CASSYYRVTRNTEAFF.

This clonotype was picked up a small number of times. The chain joins TRBV5-1 to TRBJ1-2, with TRBD1 matching over 9 bases. The junction had 5 bases not matched to a gene; V was cut back by 4 bases and J by 4 bases. This CDR3 contains 14 residues. Germline lookup yields CDR1 SGHRS and CDR2 YFSETQ. The CDR3 DNA sequence: TGCGCCAGCAGCCTACCGGACAGGGGCTATGGCTACACCTTC. It specifies CASSLPDRGYGYTF.

The V gene is TRBV10-3, the J gene TRBJ2-3; TRBD1 agrees at 11 bases. V lost 5 bases to trimming and J lost 3 bases; unmatched junction nucleotides: 4. The CDR3 spans 15 residues. Per germline, CDR1 ENHRY and CDR2 SYGVKD. The CDR3 DNA reads TGTGCCATCAGTTCCGGGACAGGGGGAACAGATACGCAGTATTTT. It encodes CAISSGTGGTDTQYF.

This clonotype was counted between two and nine times. The chain employs TRBV20-1 and TRBJ1-1; perhaps TRBD1 as D (6 bases). This CDR3 has 13 residues. Germline V gives CDR1 DFQATT, CDR2 SNEGSKA (reference sequence). Trimming cost V 6 bases and J 0 bases, with 11 bases left between them. CDR3 DNA: TGCAGTGCCAAACAGGGCTTGAACACTGAAGCTTTCTTT. Residues: CSAKQGLNTEAFF.

The V and J genes are TRBV6-2 or TRBV6-3 and TRBJ2-2; 11 positions match TRBD2. V lost 0 bases, J lost 7 bases, and 4 bases stayed unmatched. CDR1 is MNHEY and CDR2 is SVGEGT in the germline V gene. The CDR3 spans 16 residues. The chain's CDR3 is CASSYSASGRIGELFF. In DNA form, the CDR3 reads TGTGCCAGCAGTTACTCGGCTAGCGGGAGGATCGGGGAGCTGTTTTTT.

This clonotype showed up just a few times. The V and J genes are TRBV10-3 and TRBJ2-5; 9 bases are a match to TRBD1. Unmatched junction bases numbered 9, after V lost 4 bases and J lost 3 bases. Germline lookup yields CDR1 ENHRY and CDR2 SYGVKD. There are 16 residues in the CDR3. In DNA form, the CDR3 reads TGTGCCATCAGTGGCGGGGGACAGGGAGGAGAAGAGACCCAGTACTTC. Translation gives CAISGGGQGGEETQYF.

J is TRBJ1-4 and V is TRBV5-1; 9 positions agree with TRBD1. V shed 3 bases, J shed 4 bases, and the junction held 4 bases outside the gene matches. CDR1 SGHRS and CDR2 YFSETQ come from the germline V gene. This CDR3 has 15 residues. In DNA form, the CDR3 reads TGCGCCAGCAGCTGGGGACAGGGCCGTAATGAAAAACTGTTTTTT. Translation: CASSWGQGRNEKLFF.

This clonotype turned up a few times. The chain links TRBV7-2 to TRBJ2-4, with 7 bases fitting TRBD2. Unmatched junction bases numbered 6, after V lost 1 base and J lost 0 bases. The V gene's germline CDR1 is SGHTA and CDR2 FQGNSA. The CDR3 length is 17 residues. This CDR3 reads CASSLVGGSLAKNIQYF. CDR3 bases: TGTGCCAGCAGCTTAGTGGGGGGGTCTCTAGCCAAAAACATTCAGTACTTC. Looking up the rest from reference TRBV7-2 and TRBJ2-4 gives the full variable domain: GAGVSQSPSNKVTEKGKDVELRCDPISGHTALYWYRQSLGQGLEFLIYFQGNSAPDKSGLPSDRFSAERTGGSVSTLTIQRTQQEDSAVYLCASSLVGGSLAKNIQYFGAGTRLSVL.